This T cell receptor (beta chain) came from a study of identifying expanded T cells in peripheral blood. Collection occurred without any documented infections or immune events in donors. The assay was immunoSEQ multiplex PCR, and TCRdb's table has in-frame clones only and misses some. This sample has roughly 100,000 clones, with about 91% found just once. Germline values: CDR1 SGDLS, CDR2 YYNGEE. This CDR3 comprises 14 residues. The V and J ends lost 0 bases and 2 bases respectively, with 8 bases between them. Comment on this clone: The same CDR3 can be traced to other DNA sequences in this sample.

The chain combines TRBV9 with TRBJ1-2; weak D call: TRBD1 (5 bases). The TCR sequence derives from a person between 18 and 69 years old in good health. Sequenced: blood. This CDR3 is CASSVDPGNYGYTF. The CDR3, as DNA: TGTGCCAGCAGCGTAGATCCAGGGAACTATGGCTACACCTTC. The complete variable domain, with remaining parts taken from reference TRBV9 and TRBJ1-2, reads DSGVTQTPKHLITATGQRVTLRCSPRSGDLSVYWYQQSLDQGLQFLIQYYNGEERAKGNILERFSAQQFPDLHSELNLSSLELGDSALYFCASSVDPGNYGYTFGSGTRLTVV.